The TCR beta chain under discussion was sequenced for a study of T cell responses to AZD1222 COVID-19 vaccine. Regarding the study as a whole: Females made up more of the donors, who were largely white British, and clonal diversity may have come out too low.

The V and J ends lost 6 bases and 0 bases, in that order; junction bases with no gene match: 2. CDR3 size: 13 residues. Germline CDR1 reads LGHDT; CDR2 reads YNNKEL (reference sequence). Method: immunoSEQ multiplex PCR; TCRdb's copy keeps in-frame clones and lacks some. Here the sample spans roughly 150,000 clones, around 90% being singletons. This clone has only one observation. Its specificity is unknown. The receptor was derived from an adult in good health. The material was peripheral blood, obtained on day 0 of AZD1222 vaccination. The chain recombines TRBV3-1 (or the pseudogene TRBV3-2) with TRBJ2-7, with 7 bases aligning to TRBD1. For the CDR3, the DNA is TGTGCCAGCAGAGGACAGGACTCCTACGAGCAGTACTTC. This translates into CASRGQDSYEQYF.